This T cell receptor (beta chain) is drawn from a study of blood T cells in healthy people across ages. Individuals who donated were healthy Caucasians from Russia aged roughly 6 to 90. Each donor supplied roughly 10 milliliters of peripheral blood. Primed by a sample-barcoded 5' primer and a J-beta primer mix, a second PCR proceeded for about 6 to 12 cycles. The authors tagged each cDNA molecule using a template-switch adaptor with 12 random nucleotides. Each of the samples gave a minimum of 2.5 million paired-end reads that contained CDR3. TCRdb analysed the 5' RACE reads with MiXCR anew, one entry per CDR3 protein. The sample carries 1.5 million to 2 million distinct CDR3 sequences, approximately 30% recorded once. This clonotype was detected a few times. The junction and the germline gene differ at one end; a read error may be behind it. Germline loops: CDR1 ENHRY, CDR2 SYGVKD. This CDR3 has 13 amino acids.

Sequences were obtained from blood. The sequence was collected from a woman younger than 45 in good health. This rearrangement joins TRBV10-3 to TRBJ1-2; 7 bases line up with TRBD1. For the CDR3, the DNA is TGTGCTATCAGCGAAGACAGGGTAGGAGGCTACACCTTC. This sequence encodes CAISEDRVGGYTF.